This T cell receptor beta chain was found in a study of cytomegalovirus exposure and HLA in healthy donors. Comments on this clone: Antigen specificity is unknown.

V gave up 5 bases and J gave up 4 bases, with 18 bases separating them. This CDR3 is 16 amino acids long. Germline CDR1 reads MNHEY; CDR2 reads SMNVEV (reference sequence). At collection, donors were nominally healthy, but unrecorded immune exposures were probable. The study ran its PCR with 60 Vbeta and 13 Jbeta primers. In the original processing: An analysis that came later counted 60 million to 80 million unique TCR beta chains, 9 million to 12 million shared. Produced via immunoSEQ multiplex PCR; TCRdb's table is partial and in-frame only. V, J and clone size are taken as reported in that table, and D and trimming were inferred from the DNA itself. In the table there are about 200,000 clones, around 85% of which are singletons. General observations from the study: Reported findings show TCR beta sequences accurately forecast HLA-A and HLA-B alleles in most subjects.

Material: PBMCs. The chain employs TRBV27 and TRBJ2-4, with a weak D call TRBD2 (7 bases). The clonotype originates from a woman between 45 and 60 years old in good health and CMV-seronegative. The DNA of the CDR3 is TGTGCCAGCAGTAAAGGACTAGGAGGGGGTAAAAACATTCAGTACTTC. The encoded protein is CASSKGLGGGKNIQYF.